These 29 T cell receptor beta chains were sequenced from one sample in a study of metastatic and nonmetastatic thyroid tumors. TCRdb recomputed clones from the PCR reads via MiXCR. The sample includes some 14,000 clones, about 35% of them seen just once. Thyroid surgery took place with no prior treatment in any patient. Input material: tumor tissue. The receptors derive from a male donor with papillary thyroid cancer or a benign thyroid nodule (not recorded which). Some clones in this sample may be carry-over from other donors' samples.

The chain employs TRBV24-1 and TRBJ1-1; TRBD1 agrees at 10 bases. Germline V gene lookup returns CDR1 KGHDR and CDR2 SFDVKD. With V trimmed by 7 bases and J by 6 bases, 4 bases remained unmatched. This CDR3 is 13 amino acids long. The CDR3 loop is CATRGTGAAEAFF. The CDR3 DNA follows: TGTGCCACCAGGGGGACAGGGGCGGCTGAAGCTTTCTTT.

Worth noting for this clone: This is likely a read error, given that the CDR3 carries no conserved phenylalanine or tryptophan at its end. The chain combines TRBV4-1 with TRBJ2-2; weak D call: TRBD2 (5 bases). Trimming left V 3 bases short and J 6 bases short, with 17 bases between. This CDR3 region has 16 residues. Per the germline V gene, CDR1 is MGHRA and CDR2 is YSYEKL. CDR3 coding DNA: TGCGCCAGCAGCCATTACGGGGTCTCGGGCTCCGGGGAGCTGTTTTTG. It specifies CASSHYGVSGSGELFL.

The chain joins TRBV20-1 to TRBJ2-7; D remains unclear. V was pared by 1 base and J by 6 bases, with 16 bases between. Germline CDR1 DFQATT, CDR2 SNEGSKA (reference sequence). This CDR3 has 14 amino acids. In nucleotides, the CDR3 is TGCAGTGCTAGAGTTGGGTCCACCCCGGGCGAGCAGTACTTC. It codes for CSARVGSTPGEQYF.

This clone was observed at least ten times. The chain couples TRBV20-1 to TRBJ1-6, with 8 bases aligning to TRBD1. Germline trimming cut 5 bases from V and 8 bases from J; bases unmatched to any gene: 2. The CDR3 sequence is 12 residues long. From germline, CDR1 is DFQATT and CDR2 SNEGSKA (reference sequence). The CDR3 coding sequence is TGCAGTGCTCTGACAGGGGATTCACCCCTCCACTTT. Protein sequence: CSALTGDSPLHF.

A remark on this clone: This clone may be a read error of a much larger clone one base away. V usage is TRBV4-1 and J usage is TRBJ2-3; D unresolved. In germline, CDR1 is MGHRA, CDR2 YSYEKL. The CDR3 length is 13 residues. This CDR3 reads CASCQPGRDTQYF. CDR3 nucleotides: TGCGCCAGCTGCCAACCTGGAAGAGATACGCAGTATTTT.

By its share, this clone is medium-sized. CDR3 sequence (DNA): TGTGCCAGCAGTCCGACAGTGAATCAGCCCCAGCATTTT. This sequence encodes CASSPTVNQPQHF. V and J are TRBV2 and TRBJ1-5, with D possibly TRBD1 on 5 matching bases. Germline values: CDR1 SNHLY, CDR2 FYNNEI. Trimming pared 5 bases from V and 4 bases from J, leaving 9 bases between. The CDR3 is made up of 13 amino acids.

This clone was detected a few times. The chain carries TRBV6-6 and TRBJ2-7, with D unclear. CDR1 MNHNY and CDR2 SVGAGI come from the germline V gene (reference sequence). V gave up 2 bases and J gave up 2 bases, with 10 bases separating them. The CDR3 runs to 14 residues. DNA of the CDR3: TGTGCCAGCAGTTACACCGACGTTACCTACGAGCAGTACTTC. The encoded protein is CASSYTDVTYEQYF.

A few counts support this clone. This chain uses TRBV6-2 or TRBV6-3 with TRBJ2-2; TRBD1 matches 8 bases. Germline-derived CDR1 and CDR2 are MNHEY and SVGEGT. Losses at the gene ends were 2 bases for V and 4 bases for J; bases not matched to a gene: 3. This CDR3 comprises 15 residues. In DNA form, the CDR3 reads TGTGCCAGCAGTTACGGACAGGGCAGCACCGGGGAGCTGTTTTTT. As protein: CASSYGQGSTGELFF.

This clone was detected many times. The chain has TRBV11-3 and TRBJ1-2; the D is unclear. Looked up from germline, CDR1 is SGHNT and CDR2 is YENEEA. The V end was cut by 8 bases, the J end by 1 base, with 5 bases between. The CDR3 has 11 amino acids. CDR3 sequence: CASPLNYGYTF. The DNA of the CDR3 is TGTGCCAGCCCACTTAACTATGGCTACACCTTC. The variable domain in full, with the rest retrieved from reference TRBV11-3 and TRBJ1-2, is EAGVVQSPRYKIIEKKQPVAFWCNPISGHNTLYWYLQNLGQGPELLIRYENEEAVDDSQLPKDRFSAERLKGVDSTLKIQPAELGDSAVYLCASPLNYGYTFGSGTRLTVV.

The chain combines TRBV28 with TRBJ2-3, with D perhaps matching TRBD2 (5 bases). Looked up from germline, CDR1 is MDHEN and CDR2 is SYDVKM. Trimming stripped 7 bases from V and 4 bases from J, with 12 bases between. This CDR3 comprises 13 residues. The CDR3, as DNA: TGTGCCAGCATACCCCCGAGGGCAGATACGCAGTATTTT. As protein: CASIPPRADTQYF.

The gene calls are TRBV20-1 and TRBJ2-1; weak D call: TRBD2 (5 bases). The length of the CDR3 is 12 residues. Germline-derived CDR1 and CDR2 are DFQATT and SNEGSKA (reference sequence). Trimming left V 3 bases short and J 6 bases short, with 9 bases between. CDR3 amino acids: CSASGIGNEQFF. DNA of the CDR3: TGCAGTGCTAGCGGGATTGGCAATGAGCAGTTCTTC.

This clone is medium-sized. The chain combines TRBV15 with TRBJ1-5; D gene ambiguous. Germline-derived CDR1 and CDR2 are LNHNV and YYDKDF (reference sequence). Trimming removed 0 bases from V and 4 bases from J, with 10 bases in between. The CDR3 has 15 amino acids. CDR3 residues: CATSRDKVPNQPQHF. The CDR3 nucleotides are TGTGCCACCAGCAGAGATAAGGTCCCGAATCAGCCCCAGCATTTT.

Ten or more counts support this clone. This chain joins TRBV24-1 and TRBJ2-3; 8 bases match TRBD1. Germline lookup yields CDR1 KGHDR and CDR2 SFDVKD. V trimming: 5 bases; J trimming: 6 bases; junction bases outside the gene matches: 9. CDR3 size: 15 residues. CDR3 in DNA: TGTGCCACCAGTGCCTTCGACAGGGGTCAGGATACGCAGTATTTT. Translated, it gives CATSAFDRGQDTQYF.

Ten or more counts support this clone. A single base separates this from a much larger clone, so it may be a read error. The chain uses TRBV20-1 and TRBJ1-1; unclear D gene. The CDR3 has 15 residues. V lost 6 bases, J lost 4 bases, and 21 bases lay in between. Germline V gives CDR1 DFQATT, CDR2 SNEGSKA (reference sequence). The chain's CDR3 is CSATQEGGSATEAFF. The CDR3 bases are TGCAGTGCAACTCAGGAGGGAGGGTCGGCCACTGAAGCTTTCTTT.

This clone was seen a few times. CDR3 amino acids: CASSSAGSFTEAFF. The CDR3 DNA is TGTGCCAGCAGCTCAGCAGGGTCGTTCACTGAAGCTTTCTTT. The genes are TRBV12-3 or TRBV12-4 and TRBJ1-1, with a tentative D call TRBD1 (5 bases). V was trimmed by 6 bases and J by 4 bases, leaving 15 bases between them. There are 14 residues in the CDR3.

This clone has at least ten counts. This chain uses TRBV10-1 with TRBJ1-1, with TRBD1 as a possible D gene (5 bases). There are 14 residues in the CDR3. With 7 bases removed from V and 1 base from J, the gap between germline ends came to 13 bases. Per the germline V gene, CDR1 is WNHNN and CDR2 is SYGVQD (reference sequence). The CDR3 region has the DNA TGCGCCAGCAAAAAGGACATGAGGAACACTGAAGCTTTCTTT. Protein product: CASKKDMRNTEAFF.

The rearrangement joins TRBV3-1 to TRBJ1-3, with D maybe TRBD1 (5 bases). Germline V gene data show CDR1 as LGHDT and CDR2 as YNNKEL (reference sequence). The V gene lost 4 bases and the J gene lost 6 bases, with 19 bases spanning the gap. The CDR3 extends over 16 amino acids. CDR3 coding DNA: TGTGCCAGCAGCCGGGGGAGAGCCGGTAATTTAAACACCATATATTTT. Translating gives CASSRGRAGNLNTIYF.

Note on this clone: The junction and the germline gene differ at one end; a read error may be behind it. The genes are TRBV18 and TRBJ1-5, with a possible D match to TRBD1 (5 bases). CDR1 and CDR2 from the germline V gene are KGHSH and LQKENI. This CDR3 comprises 15 residues. CDR3: CASSPKGQSNPPQHF. The DNA of the CDR3 is TGTGCCAGCTCACCAAAGGGGCAGAGCAATCCGCCCCAGCATTTT.

This chain's CDR3 is CASSPQAGGFEQYF. In nucleotides, the CDR3 is TGTGCCAGCAGCCCCCAAGCGGGAGGGTTCGAGCAGTACTTC. The rearrangement joins TRBV7-6 to TRBJ2-7; TRBD2 matches 10 bases. Germline V CDR1 and CDR2: SGHVS, FNYEAQ. The CDR3 has 14 amino acids. V lost 5 bases and J lost 6; bases outside the gene matches: 7. The variable domain in full, completed from reference TRBV7-6 and TRBJ2-7, reads GAGVSQSPRYKVTKRGQDVALRCDPISGHVSLYWYRQALGQGPEFLTYFNYEAQQDKSGLPNDRFSAERPEGSISTLTIQRTEQRDSAMYRCASSPQAGGFEQYFGPGTRLTVT.

The table lists this clone with many counts. V is TRBV13 and J is TRBJ1-3; 7 nucleotides align to TRBD1. CDR1 and CDR2 from the germline V gene are PRHDT and FYEKMQ (reference sequence). The CDR3 is 19 amino acids. V lost 5 bases, J lost 0 bases, and 16 bases stayed unmatched. DNA for the CDR3: TGTGCCAGCAGCAAAAGACCGATCGGGACAGTAAGCTCTGGAAACACCATATATTTT. Its translation is CASSKRPIGTVSSGNTIYF.

This clone is medium-sized (0.01 to 0.1%). The rearrangement links TRBV27 to TRBJ2-7; tentative D call: TRBD2 (5 bases). The CDR3 has 15 residues. Germline V gene data show CDR1 as MNHEY and CDR2 as SMNVEV (reference sequence). Trimming took off 5 bases at V and 4 bases at J, with 18 bases between the two ends. CDR3 region: CASSIIGLRKYEQYF. DNA of the CDR3: TGTGCCAGCAGTATCATAGGACTTCGTAAGTACGAGCAGTACTTC.

This clone was seen repeatedly, ten times or more. V and J are TRBV7-9 and TRBJ2-1; 7 nucleotides align to TRBD2. This CDR3 spans 14 amino acids. Trimming cost V 5 bases and J 8 bases; bases outside gene matches: 9. Germline CDR1 and CDR2: SEHNR and FQNEAQ (reference sequence). The CDR3 loop reads CASSRVLGGDEQFF. The CDR3 bases are TGTGCCAGCAGCCGGGTCCTGGGAGGGGATGAGCAGTTCTTC.

A word on this clone: One base away lies a much larger clone, so this may be a sequencing read error. The gene calls are TRBV29-1 and TRBJ2-7; 7 nucleotides match TRBD1. The V gene end was trimmed by 6 bases and the J gene end by 1 base; junction bases not matched to a gene: 6. From germline, CDR1 is SQVTM and CDR2 ANQGSEA. CDR3 length: 13 amino acids. DNA of the CDR3: TGCAGCGTCCCAGGGGGACAGTCCTACGAGCAGTACTTC. Translation: CSVPGGQSYEQYF.

This clone is medium-sized. The chain joins TRBV5-1 to TRBJ2-7; possibly TRBD2 for D (5 bases). V was clipped by 0 bases and J by 5 bases, with 6 bases between them. The CDR3 totals 12 residues. The V gene's germline CDR1 is SGHRS and CDR2 YFSETQ. The CDR3 protein is CASSLAGNEQYF. As DNA, the CDR3 is TGCGCCAGCAGCTTGGCCGGGAACGAGCAGTACTTC.

The table lists this clone with many counts. The chain carries TRBV7-2 and TRBJ2-2; either TRBD1 or TRBD2 may fit D (6 bases each). Trimming pared 0 bases from V and 8 bases from J, leaving 10 bases between. Germline V CDR1 and CDR2: SGHTA, FQGNSA. The CDR3 has 14 amino acids. In DNA, the CDR3 is TGTGCCAGCAGCTTAGCGGGGGGCCAAGGGGAGCTGTTTTTT. Amino acids: CASSLAGGQGELFF.

As for this clone: One end of the junction does not line up with germline, which may come from a read error. The chain recombines TRBV20-1 with TRBJ2-5; 13 positions match TRBD2. The CDR3 consists of 15 residues. CDR1 is DFQATT, CDR2 SNEGSKA, per germline (reference sequence). CDR3 nucleotides: TGCAGTGAACTAGCGGGGGGGTCGTATAAAGAGACACAGTACTTC. Protein product: CSELAGGSYKETQYF.

This clone has at least ten counts. Here the CDR3 reads CASRGAGYEKLFF. In DNA form, the CDR3 reads TGTGCCAGCAGGGGGGCAGGGTATGAAAAACTGTTTTTT. The chain joins TRBV27 to TRBJ1-4; tentative D call: TRBD1 (6 bases). From germline, CDR1 is MNHEY and CDR2 SMNVEV (reference sequence). V dropped 6 bases and J dropped 6 bases, with 11 bases sitting between them. CDR3 length equals 13 residues.

Ten or more counts support this clone. The chain joins TRBV27 to TRBJ2-1; 8 positions agree with TRBD1. In germline, CDR1 is MNHEY, CDR2 SMNVEV (reference sequence). The CDR3 is made up of 18 amino acids. The V gene end was trimmed by 1 base and the J gene end by 6 bases; junction bases not matched to a gene: 14. The CDR3 DNA reads as TGTGCCAGCAGTTTATATTTCCGGGACAGGACCTTCGCCAATGAGCAGTTCTTC. Its protein is CASSLYFRDRTFANEQFF.

This clone has at least ten counts. V is TRBV5-6 and J is TRBJ1-2; no clear D gene. This CDR3 has 14 residues. Germline CDR1 reads SGHDT; CDR2 reads YYEEEE. Deletions cut 1 base from V and 7 bases from J, with 14 bases between. The CDR3 DNA is TGTGCCAGCAGCTTGCGGGCACATGGTGTTGGCTACACCTTC. Translated, it gives CASSLRAHGVGYTF.